These 31 T cell receptor beta chains share one sample of origin, sequenced in a study of blood T cell repertoires in COVID-19. This table comes from immunoSEQ multiplex PCR, and its TCRdb copy is limited to in-frame clones, with some not included. Of some 430,000 clones detected, about nine tenths appear once; the ten largest clones hold less than 0.75%. Material: PBMCs or T cells enriched from blood (not recorded which). The receptor set was obtained from a man aged 18 to 29 who had recovered from COVID-19.

This rearrangement joins TRBV2 to TRBJ2-7, with 9 nucleotides matching TRBD1. The CDR3 is 15 amino acids. Germline V lookup: CDR1 SNHLY, CDR2 FYNNEI. Unmatched junction bases numbered 11, after V lost 5 bases and J lost 6 bases. The CDR3 region is CASSTRDRVFGEQYF. The CDR3, as DNA: TGTGCCAGCAGTACCCGGGACAGGGTCTTCGGCGAGCAGTACTTC.

The chain links TRBV5-1 to TRBJ1-4; a weak D match, TRBD1 (6 bases). The CDR3 covers 17 residues. Trimming stripped 3 bases from V and 3 bases from J, with 18 bases between. Germline V lookup: CDR1 SGHRS, CDR2 YFSETQ. CDR3: CASSSRGPDSSNEKLFF. Here the CDR3 DNA reads TGCGCCAGCAGCTCTAGGGGACCGGACAGTTCTAATGAAAAACTGTTTTTT.

This chain uses TRBV7-9 with TRBJ1-3; D is uncertain. Germline V gene sequence: CDR1 SEHNR, CDR2 FQNEAQ (reference sequence). V gave up 5 bases and J gave up 3 bases, with 14 bases separating them. CDR3 length: 15 amino acids. The CDR3, as DNA: TGTGCCAGCAGCCCCTTGACGGGAAATGGAAACACCATATATTTT. This gives the protein CASSPLTGNGNTIYF.

V gene TRBV13 combines with J gene TRBJ2-7; a weak D match, TRBD2 (5 bases). This CDR3 is 12 amino acids long. V shed 5 bases and J shed 6 bases, with 11 bases lying between them. Per germline, CDR1 PRHDT and CDR2 FYEKMQ (reference sequence). Here the CDR3 reads CASSPGVAEQYF. As DNA, the CDR3 is TGTGCCAGCAGCCCCGGGGTAGCCGAGCAGTACTTC.

The CDR3 spells CASSPVTEAFF. The CDR3 DNA sequence: TGTGCCAGCAGCCCCGTCACTGAAGCTTTCTTT. The genes are TRBV7-9 and TRBJ1-1, with unresolved D. The CDR3 sequence is 11 residues long. Between the trimmed V and J ends, which lost 5 bases and 4 bases, there was a span of 5 bases. CDR1 SEHNR and CDR2 FQNEAQ come from the germline V gene (reference sequence).

V is TRBV3-1 (or the pseudogene TRBV3-2) and J is TRBJ2-3; TRBD2 matches 8 bases. There are 17 residues in the CDR3. Germline V gives CDR1 LGHDT, CDR2 YNNKEL (reference sequence). V shed 0 bases and J 0 bases; nucleotides not matched to a gene: 5. In DNA, the CDR3 is TGTGCCAGCAGCCAAGATTCCACTAGCGGTAGCACAGATACGCAGTATTTT. Its protein is CASSQDSTSGSTDTQYF.

This chain joins TRBV5-1 and TRBJ2-1, with 7 bases that match TRBD2. V lost 6 bases to trimming and J lost 5 bases; unmatched junction nucleotides: 11. Germline CDR1 SGHRS, CDR2 YFSETQ. The CDR3 has 15 residues. CDR3 sequence reads: CASKVGAGLNNEQFF. The CDR3 DNA follows: TGCGCCAGCAAAGTTGGAGCGGGGTTAAACAATGAGCAGTTCTTC.

This chain uses TRBV2 with TRBJ2-3, with D uncertain. The germline V gene has CDR1 SNHLY and CDR2 FYNNEI. Deletions cut 6 bases from V and 2 bases from J, with 6 bases between. This CDR3 comprises 12 residues. DNA of the CDR3: TGTGCCAGCAGGGCAACCACAGATACGCAGTATTTT. Encoded protein: CASRATTDTQYF.

The CDR3 reads CASRDSQYYGYTF. In DNA form, the CDR3 reads TGTGCCAGCAGGGACAGCCAATACTATGGCTACACCTTC. The chain links TRBV2 to TRBJ1-2; possibly TRBD1 for D (6 bases). V lost 6 bases, J lost 3 bases, and 11 bases lay in between. Germline CDR1 reads SNHLY; CDR2 reads FYNNEI. This CDR3 has 13 amino acids.

The rearrangement links TRBV28 to TRBJ2-7; 7 bases are a match to TRBD1. The J segment lost 2 bases and the V segment lost 5 bases, leaving 9 bases of the junction unmatched. The CDR3 is 15 residues long. Germline V gives CDR1 MDHEN, CDR2 SYDVKM. The CDR3 sequence is CASSPTGAGTYEQYF. In DNA form, the CDR3 reads TGTGCCAGCAGTCCCACAGGGGCCGGTACCTACGAGCAGTACTTC.

V gene TRBV19 combines with J gene TRBJ1-2, with 10 bases fitting TRBD1. After removal of 8 bases from V and 5 bases from J, the junction contained 5 bases not matched to a gene. The CDR3 runs to 13 residues. CDR1 is LNHDA, CDR2 SQIVND, per germline (reference sequence). The CDR3 loop reads CASQTGGAYGYTF. The CDR3 nucleotides read TGTGCCAGTCAGACAGGGGGCGCTTATGGCTACACCTTC. Based on the CDR3 plus reference TRBV19 and TRBJ1-2, the full variable domain is DGGITQSPKYLFRKEGQNVTLSCEQNLNHDAMYWYRQDPGQGLRLIYYSQIVNDFQKGDIAEGYSVSREKKESFPLTVTSAQKNPTAFYLCASQTGGAYGYTFGSGTRLTVV.

This clone was observed a few times. The chain has TRBV7-9 and TRBJ2-7; perhaps TRBD1 as D (6 bases). The V gene's germline CDR1 is SEHNR and CDR2 FQNEAQ (reference sequence). The CDR3 length is 16 residues. Trimming left V 5 bases short and J 0 bases short, with 17 bases between. The CDR3 protein is CASSQTTGTTSYEQYF. The CDR3 nucleotides are TGTGCCAGCAGCCAGACGACAGGAACGACCTCCTACGAGCAGTACTTC.

V usage is TRBV3-1 (or the pseudogene TRBV3-2) and J usage is TRBJ1-1; no firm D call. The CDR3 is made up of 13 amino acids. From germline, CDR1 is LGHDT and CDR2 YNNKEL (reference sequence). Trimming cost V 0 bases and J 4 bases, with 6 bases left between them. In DNA form, the CDR3 reads TGTGCCAGCAGCCAAGACAGTATCACTGAAGCTTTCTTT. Translated: CASSQDSITEAFF.

This clone was observed a handful of times. The CDR3 sequence: CASSRTGALSNQPQHF. DNA of the CDR3: TGTGCCAGCAGCCGTACAGGGGCCCTTAGCAATCAGCCCCAGCATTTT. The genes are TRBV11-2 and TRBJ1-5; 7 bases are a match to TRBD1. The V gene end was trimmed by 5 bases and the J gene end by 0 bases; junction bases not matched to a gene: 7. This CDR3 has 16 amino acids. Germline V lookup: CDR1 SGHAT, CDR2 FQNNGV.

The chain couples TRBV7-9 to TRBJ1-6, with 8 bases that match TRBD1. V gave up 5 bases and J gave up 10 bases; unmatched junction bases: 7. CDR1 SEHNR and CDR2 FQNEAQ come from the germline V gene (reference sequence). This CDR3 is 14 amino acids long. DNA for the CDR3: TGTGCCAGCAGCCCCACAGGGGGGCGGTCACCCCTCCACTTT. Its protein is CASSPTGGRSPLHF.

The chain carries TRBV27 and TRBJ1-2; D is possibly TRBD1 (5 bases). V lost 5 bases and J lost 8, with 18 bases in between. The CDR3 runs 14 residues. CDR1 is MNHEY and CDR2 is SMNVEV in the germline V gene (reference sequence). This CDR3 reads CASSGTSGRSGYTF. The CDR3 nucleotides read TGTGCCAGCAGTGGGACTTCGGGACGAAGCGGCTACACCTTC.

In this sample, this clone turned up many times. The rearrangement joins TRBV7-9 to TRBJ1-4, with D unresolved. Germline V lookup: CDR1 SEHNR, CDR2 FQNEAQ (reference sequence). The V gene lost 3 bases and the J gene lost 8 bases, with 13 bases spanning the gap. The CDR3 runs to 14 residues. DNA of the CDR3: TGTGCCAGCAGCTTTATGGGAGCGAGGGAAAAACTGTTTTTT. Residues: CASSFMGAREKLFF.

The chain couples TRBV9 to TRBJ2-7; TRBD2 matches 8 bases. Germline CDR1 reads SGDLS; CDR2 reads YYNGEE. Trimming cost V 4 bases and J 1 base; bases outside gene matches: 10. This CDR3 comprises 16 residues. The CDR3 DNA reads TGTGCCAGCAGCACCTCTTGGGCTAGCGGGTCCTACGAGCAGTACTTC. This translates into CASSTSWASGSYEQYF.

The chain couples TRBV5-1 to TRBJ2-1, with D possibly matching TRBD1 (5 bases). V shed 3 bases and J shed 8 bases, with 12 bases lying between them. Germline V gene lookup returns CDR1 SGHRS and CDR2 YFSETQ. The CDR3 loop spans 13 amino acids. The CDR3 DNA follows: TGCGCCAGCAGCTCTACGGCCAGGGATGAGCAGTTCTTC. As protein: CASSSTARDEQFF.

The chain uses TRBV11-2 and TRBJ1-5, with D maybe TRBD1 (6 bases). Germline-derived CDR1 and CDR2 are SGHAT and FQNNGV. CDR3 size: 13 residues. The V and J ends lost 5 bases and 12 bases respectively, with 17 bases between them. For the CDR3, the DNA is TGTGCCAGCAGCGCCATCCTGGGGGGGCTCCAGCATTTT. It encodes CASSAILGGLQHF.

The CDR3 protein is CASSFAPGRGRGITGELFF. The CDR3 coding sequence is TGTGCCAGCAGTTTCGCCCCCGGTAGGGGGCGAGGGATCACCGGGGAGCTGTTTTTT. The J gene is TRBJ2-2, the V gene TRBV28; TRBD1 matches 7 bases. The germline gives CDR1 MDHEN, CDR2 SYDVKM. With 3 bases clipped from V and 4 bases from J, the junction kept 17 bases outside the gene matches. The CDR3 totals 19 residues. Full variable domain (rest looked up from reference TRBV28 and TRBJ2-2): DVKVTQSSRYLVKRTGEKVFLECVQDMDHENMFWYRQDPGLGLRLIYFSYDVKMKEKGDIPEGYSVSREKKERFSLILESASTNQTSMYLCASSFAPGRGRGITGELFFGEGSRLTVL.

This clone was recorded a few times. The chain employs TRBV5-1 and TRBJ2-2, with no clear D. CDR3 length: 14 amino acids. Trimming stripped 0 bases from V and 4 bases from J, with 7 bases between. From germline, CDR1 is SGHRS and CDR2 YFSETQ. In nucleotides, the CDR3 is TGCGCCAGCAGCTTGGACGGTCCCACCGGGGAGCTGTTTTTT. Translated: CASSLDGPTGELFF.

The J gene is TRBJ1-4, the V gene TRBV5-4, with D possibly being TRBD1 (6 bases). V lost 4 bases, J lost 0 bases, and 13 bases lay in between. CDR3 length equals 16 residues. CDR1 SGHNT and CDR2 YYREEE come from the germline V gene (reference sequence). CDR3 protein: CASSAGTKTTNEKLFF. DNA of the CDR3: TGTGCCAGCAGCGCCGGGACAAAGACAACTAATGAAAAACTGTTTTTT. Looking up the rest from reference TRBV5-4 and TRBJ1-4 gives the full variable domain: ETGVTQSPTHLIKTRGQQVTLRCSSQSGHNTVSWYQQALGQGPQFIFQYYREEENGRGNFPPRFSGLQFPNYSSELNVNALELDDSALYLCASSAGTKTTNEKLFFGSGTQLSVL.

CDR3 sequence: CAFIPGTEAFF. For the CDR3, the DNA is TGTGCCTTCATCCCGGGCACTGAAGCTTTCTTT. This rearrangement joins TRBV30 to TRBJ1-1; D is uncertain. CDR1 is GTSNPN, CDR2 SVGIG, per germline (reference sequence). The length of the CDR3 is 11 residues. V dropped 7 bases and J dropped 4 bases, with 10 bases sitting between them.

This chain links TRBV5-4 with TRBJ2-1, with 7 bases fitting TRBD2. The CDR3 runs to 15 residues. V was clipped by 4 bases and J by 6 bases; unmatched bases: 10. Germline loops: CDR1 SGHNT, CDR2 YYREEE (reference sequence). CDR3 nucleotides: TGTGCCAGCAGCGCGGAAGCGGGACCGGCCAATGAGCAGTTCTTC. Translating gives CASSAEAGPANEQFF.

The chain joins TRBV6-5 to TRBJ2-1; D may be TRBD2 (5 bases). V was cut by 9 bases and J by 6 bases, with 12 bases left in between. CDR1 is MNHEY and CDR2 is SVGAGI in the germline V gene. The CDR3 has 12 amino acids. The chain's CDR3 is CASPGLSNEQFF. The CDR3 nucleotides read TGTGCCAGTCCTGGACTGTCCAATGAGCAGTTCTTC.

The chain is built from TRBV19 and TRBJ2-4, with 11 bases lining up with TRBD1. The ends lost 8 bases at V and 9 bases at J; junction bases unmatched: 9. CDR3 length equals 14 residues. Per the germline V gene, CDR1 is LNHDA and CDR2 is SQIVND (reference sequence). CDR3 nucleotides: TGTGCCAGTTCCCCGGGGACAGGGGGTTTCATTCAGTACTTC. This sequence encodes CASSPGTGGFIQYF. The entire variable domain, with the rest obtained from reference TRBV19 and TRBJ2-4, is as follows: DGGITQSPKYLFRKEGQNVTLSCEQNLNHDAMYWYRQDPGQGLRLIYYSQIVNDFQKGDIAEGYSVSREKKESFPLTVTSAQKNPTAFYLCASSPGTGGFIQYFGAGTRLSVL.

This clone was counted only a few times. Other DNA sequences in this specimen translate into the identical CDR3. This chain uses TRBV11-2 with TRBJ2-7, with a possible D match to TRBD2 (6 bases). The CDR3 consists of 14 residues. V was cut by 3 bases and J by 0 bases, with 9 bases left in between. Germline assignment: CDR1 SGHAT and CDR2 FQNNGV. The CDR3 loop reads CASSLAGSSYEQYF. CDR3 sequence (DNA): TGTGCCAGCAGCTTGGCGGGAAGCTCCTACGAGCAGTACTTC.

The V gene is TRBV4-1, the J gene TRBJ2-3; 9 nucleotides match TRBD2. The ends lost 4 bases at V and 1 base at J; junction bases unmatched: 6. This CDR3 comprises 16 residues. The germline CDR1 and CDR2 sequences are MGHRA and YSYEKL. CDR3: CASSLLSGRRTDTQYF. The CDR3 bases are TGCGCCAGCAGCCTATTGAGCGGGAGGCGCACAGATACGCAGTATTTT.

The rearrangement uses TRBV5-1 and TRBJ1-2; a weak D match, TRBD1 (6 bases). CDR1 and CDR2 (germline): SGHRS, YFSETQ. Trimming took off 0 bases at V and 4 bases at J, with 13 bases between the two ends. CDR3 length: 15 amino acids. The CDR3 loop is CASSLEVGAGYGYTF. Here the CDR3 DNA reads TGCGCCAGCAGCTTGGAAGTGGGGGCGGGCTATGGCTACACCTTC. Drawing the rest from reference TRBV5-1 and TRBJ1-2, the complete variable domain is KAGVTQTPRYLIKTRGQQVTLSCSPISGHRSVSWYQQTPGQGLQFLFEYFSETQRNKGNFPGRFSGRQFSNSRSEMNVSTLELGDSALYLCASSLEVGAGYGYTFGSGTRLTVV.

The chain employs TRBV7-6 and TRBJ1-4; D unclear. Between the trimmed V and J ends, which lost 5 bases and 8 bases, there was a span of 15 bases. The CDR3 runs 14 residues. CDR1 and CDR2 (germline): SGHVS, FNYEAQ. The CDR3 bases are TGTGCCAGCAGCGCCGTTCCCCGGGTCGAAAAACTGTTTTTT. It is translated as CASSAVPRVEKLFF.